These 15 T cell receptor beta chains were sequenced from one sample in a study of blood T cell repertoires in COVID-19. Libraries were prepared by immunoSEQ multiplex PCR; TCRdb keeps only in-frame clonotypes and omits some of them. The table lists a few hundred thousand clones, around four fifths of them singletons. The specimen sequenced was peripheral blood. The receptors stem from an older woman who had recovered from COVID-19.

The chain links TRBV18 to TRBJ1-1; 8 nucleotides line up with TRBD1. The J segment lost 6 bases and the V segment lost 6 bases, leaving 12 bases of the junction unmatched. The CDR3 covers 15 residues. Germline loops: CDR1 KGHSH, CDR2 LQKENI. CDR3 DNA: TGTGCCAGCTCGCCGGACAGGGCTCGGGTCTCTGAAGCTTTCTTT. Translating gives CASSPDRARVSEAFF.

This sequence joins TRBV18 and TRBJ2-7; 10 bases match TRBD1. V gave up 2 bases and J gave up 3 bases; unmatched junction bases: 7. Germline loops: CDR1 KGHSH, CDR2 LQKENI. The CDR3 loop spans 16 amino acids. CDR3 bases: TGTGCCAGCTCACCAGGGACAGGGGATCTAAGCTACGAGCAGTACTTC. Amino acid sequence: CASSPGTGDLSYEQYF.

This chain connects TRBV3-1 (or the pseudogene TRBV3-2) to TRBJ1-3; D remains unclear. CDR1 and CDR2 (germline): LGHDT, YNNKEL (reference sequence). CDR3 length: 15 residues. The V end lost 4 bases, the J end lost 3 bases, and 13 bases lay between the germline ends. CDR3 sequence: CASSLSGSGGNTIYF. In nucleotides, the CDR3 is TGTGCCAGCAGCCTATCGGGATCAGGTGGAAACACCATATATTTT.

V and J are TRBV11-2 and TRBJ1-5; TRBD1 matches 8 bases. Germline V CDR1 and CDR2: SGHAT, FQNNGV. This CDR3 spans 18 amino acids. The trim removed 5 bases at V and 0 bases at J, leaving 12 bases unmatched. CDR3 coding DNA: TGTGCCAGCAGCCAGGGGGCACCAGGGGACCCTAGCAATCAGCCCCAGCATTTT. Translating it yields CASSQGAPGDPSNQPQHF. The entire variable domain, with the rest obtained from reference TRBV11-2 and TRBJ1-5, is as follows: EAGVAQSPRYKIIEKRQSVAFWCNPISGHATLYWYQQILGQGPKLLIQFQNNGVVDDSQLPKDRFSAERLKGVDSTLKIQPAKLEDSAVYLCASSQGAPGDPSNQPQHFGDGTRLSIL.

Concerning this clone itself: This CDR3 is also generated by other DNA sequences in the sample. The chain uses TRBV6-5 and TRBJ1-1, with D perhaps TRBD1 (5 bases). V dropped 2 bases and J dropped 1 base, with 5 bases sitting between them. CDR1 and CDR2 (germline): MNHEY, SVGAGI. The CDR3 consists of 13 residues. Written as DNA, the CDR3 is TGTGCCAGCAGTTACGGACAGAACACTGAAGCTTTCTTT. Translating gives CASSYGQNTEAFF.

V usage is TRBV24-1 and J usage is TRBJ2-3; 8 bases are a match to TRBD2. The CDR3 totals 16 residues. Looked up from germline, CDR1 is KGHDR and CDR2 is SFDVKD. J lost 0 bases, V lost 4 bases, and 5 bases had no gene match. CDR3 loop: CATSDKSGGSTDTQYF. In DNA, the CDR3 is TGTGCCACCAGTGACAAGAGCGGGGGAAGCACAGATACGCAGTATTTT.

This clone appeared a few times. CDR3 nucleotide sequence: TGCGCCAGCAGCCAAGATCGCGGCGTCTCGGGGCAGCCCCAGCATTTT. Amino acids: CASSQDRGVSGQPQHF. The V call is TRBV4-3, the J call TRBJ1-5; D ambiguous. With 0 bases removed from V and 7 bases from J, the gap between germline ends came to 16 bases. The CDR3 loop spans 16 amino acids. Per germline, CDR1 LGHNA and CDR2 YSLEER.

The V gene is TRBV2, the J gene TRBJ2-5; D gene unclear. CDR1 SNHLY and CDR2 FYNNEI come from the germline V gene. This CDR3 has 14 residues. With 5 bases removed from V and 0 bases from J, the gap between germline ends came to 10 bases. Here the CDR3 reads CASSLFLYQETQYF. The CDR3 DNA reads TGTGCCAGCAGTCTCTTCTTGTACCAAGAGACCCAGTACTTC.

The table lists this clone with a count of one. The CDR3 loop reads CASSWRGITDTQYF. CDR3 DNA sequence: TGTGCCAGCAGCTGGCGGGGAATCACAGATACGCAGTATTTT. This sequence joins TRBV7-9 and TRBJ2-3, with TRBD2 as a possible D gene (6 bases). The V end was cut by 4 bases, the J end by 2 bases, with 10 bases between. CDR1 and CDR2 (germline): SEHNR, FQNEAQ (reference sequence). The CDR3 consists of 14 residues.

The V call is TRBV27, the J call TRBJ1-4, with a tentative D call TRBD1 (6 bases). The CDR3 covers 17 residues. Between the trimmed V and J ends, which lost 1 base and 3 bases, there was a span of 15 bases. Germline lookup yields CDR1 MNHEY and CDR2 SMNVEV (reference sequence). DNA for the CDR3: TGTGCCAGCAGTTTATGGGGCAGGGGCGCCCCTAATGAAAAACTGTTTTTT. This translates into CASSLWGRGAPNEKLFF.

The chain links TRBV7-3 to TRBJ2-1; D unresolved. In germline, CDR1 is SGHTA, CDR2 FQGTGA. The CDR3 length is 12 residues. The germline V and J ends were trimmed by 6 bases and 5 bases, with 8 bases remaining between them. The CDR3: CASSFRDNEQFF. The CDR3 DNA sequence: TGTGCCAGCAGTTTTCGGGACAATGAGCAGTTCTTC.

As for this clone: A read error may be the cause here, since a much bigger clone is one base away. The CDR3 region is CASSQGARGYTF. The CDR3 DNA sequence: TGTGCCAGCAGTCAGGGGGCTCGAGGCTACACCTTC. V and J are TRBV2 and TRBJ1-2, with TRBD1 identical over 8 bases. In germline, CDR1 is SNHLY, CDR2 FYNNEI. There are 12 residues in the CDR3. V was clipped by 5 bases and J by 8 bases; unmatched bases: 4.

This clone was seen just once. This chain uses TRBV29-1 with TRBJ2-7, with TRBD1 as a possible D gene (5 bases). V was pared by 7 bases and J by 0 bases, with 7 bases between. The CDR3 is 11 residues long. Germline CDR1 SQVTM, CDR2 ANQGSEA. The CDR3 region is CSARASYEQYF. The CDR3 nucleotides read TGCAGCGCCAGGGCCTCCTACGAGCAGTACTTC.

This clone has a handful of counts. The chain links TRBV5-1 to TRBJ2-7; 10 bases align to TRBD1. This CDR3 has 16 amino acids. V gave up 5 bases and J gave up 0 bases; unmatched junction bases: 8. CDR1 is SGHRS, CDR2 YFSETQ, per germline. CDR3 in amino acids: CASSWTGGLSSYEQYF. In nucleotides, the CDR3 is TGCGCCAGCAGTTGGACAGGGGGACTGAGCTCCTACGAGCAGTACTTC. Together with reference TRBV5-1 and TRBJ2-7, the CDR3 gives the full variable domain: KAGVTQTPRYLIKTRGQQVTLSCSPISGHRSVSWYQQTPGQGLQFLFEYFSETQRNKGNFPGRFSGRQFSNSRSEMNVSTLELGDSALYLCASSWTGGLSSYEQYFGPGTRLTVT.

The chain uses TRBV9 and TRBJ1-2, with TRBD1 matching 7 bases. Germline V lookup: CDR1 SGDLS, CDR2 YYNGEE. The V segment lost 9 bases and the J segment 5 bases; nucleotides outside the gene matches: 13. The CDR3 is 14 amino acids. For the CDR3, the DNA is TGTGCCAACAGTACCGAACAGGGGAGGTATGGCTACACCTTC. Translation: CANSTEQGRYGYTF.